The rows below give T cell receptor beta chains drawn from one sample of a study of CD8+CD57+ T cells in acquired aplastic anemia. TCRdb reprocessed the reads via MiXCR and lists one record per CDR3 protein. Of 350,000 to 450,000 distinct CDR3 sequences in the sample, around 72% were seen once. Sequencing was done on a sample of sorted CD4+, CD8+, or CD8+CD57+ T cells (not recorded which) from PBMCs. The source of these receptors is a human donor in good health, serving as a control. Each CDR3 is given with its conserved first and last residue. The order of the fields is J gene, CDR3 length, V gene, clone size, D gene, CDR3 DNA, CDR3 protein. D genes are given only for firm matches. A clone size is listed for some rows: how often the clone was seen (once, few, many), or a class if it is expanded.

j_gene: TRBJ2-5
len: 14
v_gene: TRBV9
abundance: NA
d_gene: NA
CDR3nt: TGTGCCAGCAGCTTAGATTATAGTTCACAGACCCAGTACTTC
CDR3aa: CASSLDYSSQTQYF

j_gene: TRBJ1-1
len: 14
v_gene: TRBV7-2
abundance: many
d_gene: TRBD1
CDR3nt: TGTGCCAGCAGCCACGGGACAGCGAACACTGAAGCTTTCTTT
CDR3aa: CASSHGTANTEAFF

j_gene: TRBJ2-7
len: 12
v_gene: TRBV5-8
abundance: NA
d_gene: NA
CDR3nt: TGTGCCAGCAGTGGAGGGGCCCACGAGCAGTACTTC
CDR3aa: CASSGGAHEQYF

j_gene: TRBJ2-3
len: 14
v_gene: TRBV5-1
abundance: NA
d_gene: TRBD2
CDR3nt: TGTGCCAGCAGCTCGGGCGGGGGGCCGAATACGCAGTATTTT
CDR3aa: CASSSGGGPNTQYF

j_gene: TRBJ2-5
len: 13
v_gene: TRBV19
abundance: NA
d_gene: NA
CDR3nt: TGTGCCACCGCGGGCCCCCGAGTAGAGACCCAGTACTTC
CDR3aa: CATAGPRVETQYF

j_gene: TRBJ2-1
len: 16
v_gene: TRBV12-3/TRBV12-4
abundance: NA
d_gene: TRBD1
CDR3nt: TGTGCCAGCAGCCCCCCGACAGGGGGGGTAGGCAATGAGCAGTTCTTC
CDR3aa: CASSPPTGGVGNEQFF

j_gene: TRBJ1-5
len: 15
v_gene: TRBV7-3
abundance: NA
d_gene: NA
CDR3nt: TGTGCCAGCAGCTTAACGGATACCGGGGAGCTGTTTTTTCATTTT
CDR3aa: CASSLTDTGELFFHF

j_gene: TRBJ1-4
len: 15
v_gene: TRBV3-1
abundance: many
d_gene: NA
CDR3nt: TGTGCCAGCAGCCAAGATCTGCAGGGTGGTGAAAAACTGTTTTTT
CDR3aa: CASSQDLQGGEKLFF

j_gene: TRBJ1-4
len: 16
v_gene: TRBV7-9
abundance: NA
d_gene: NA
CDR3nt: TGTGCCAGCAGCAGCGCAGGCACTCCGTATCTTGAGCGACTGTTTTTT
CDR3aa: CASSSAGTPYLERLFF

j_gene: TRBJ1-2
len: 17
v_gene: TRBV12-3/TRBV12-4
abundance: NA
d_gene: TRBD1
CDR3nt: TGTGCCAGCAGCTCTACAGGAGGGACAGATTTCCACTATGGCTACACCTTC
CDR3aa: CASSSTGGTDFHYGYTF

j_gene: TRBJ1-2
len: 13
v_gene: TRBV20-1
abundance: many
d_gene: NA
CDR3nt: TGCAGTGCTAGAGATAGAGGGATTTATGGCTACACCTTC
CDR3aa: CSARDRGIYGYTF

j_gene: TRBJ2-7
len: 15
v_gene: TRBV2
abundance: NA
d_gene: NA
CDR3nt: TGTGCCAGCAGTAGTGCGGGGGACACCGCCTACGAGCAGTGTTTC
CDR3aa: CASSSAGDTAYEQCF

j_gene: TRBJ2-7
len: 14
v_gene: TRBV3-1
abundance: few
d_gene: NA
CDR3nt: TGTGCCAGCAGCCAAGGGAAACAAGGTTACGAGCAGTACTTC
CDR3aa: CASSQGKQGYEQYF

j_gene: TRBJ2-6
len: 15
v_gene: TRBV14
abundance: once
d_gene: NA
CDR3nt: TGTGCCAGCAGCCTAGACCGACCTCCCCAAGACACCCAGACTTTC
CDR3aa: CASSLDRPPQDTQTF

j_gene: TRBJ1-6
len: 14
v_gene: TRBV7-4
abundance: NA
d_gene: TRBD1
CDR3nt: TGTGCCAGCAGCGTTCGCGGACCCCATGGGACAGCCCCATTT
CDR3aa: CASSVRGPHGTAPF

j_gene: TRBJ1-1
len: 14
v_gene: TRBV2
abundance: NA
d_gene: NA
CDR3nt: TGTGCCAGCAGCGTGTCGGGAATAGTCTACGAGGAGTTCTTC
CDR3aa: CASSVSGIVYEEFF

j_gene: TRBJ2-3
len: 15
v_gene: TRBV20-1
abundance: many
d_gene: NA
CDR3nt: TGCAGTGCTAGAGAGAACAGGGTGGTACAAGATACGCAGTATTTT
CDR3aa: CSARENRVVQDTQYF

j_gene: TRBJ2-5
len: 12
v_gene: TRBV12-3/TRBV12-4
abundance: NA
d_gene: NA
CDR3nt: TGTGCCAGCAGTGAGAGGACGCGCTCCCAGTACTTC
CDR3aa: CASSERTRSQYF

j_gene: TRBJ2-7
len: 15
v_gene: TRBV9
abundance: NA
d_gene: NA
CDR3nt: TGTGCCAGCAGCGTAGATGAGGGAGAGGGTTACGAGCAGTACTTC
CDR3aa: CASSVDEGEGYEQYF

j_gene: TRBJ2-3
len: 17
v_gene: TRBV6-2/TRBV6-3
abundance: NA
d_gene: NA
CDR3nt: TGTGCCAGCAGTTACTCGATAGGAGGGGGGACCACAGATACGCAGTATTTT
CDR3aa: CASSYSIGGGTTDTQYF

j_gene: TRBJ1-1
len: 12
v_gene: TRBV20-1
abundance: NA
d_gene: NA
CDR3nt: TGCAGTGCTAGTCTGAGGAGCTCCGGCGCTTTCTTT
CDR3aa: CSASLRSSGAFF

j_gene: TRBJ1-1
len: 14
v_gene: TRBV10-3
abundance: few
d_gene: NA
CDR3nt: TGTGCCATCAGTGAAGACACAGGAGACACTGAAGCTTTCTTT
CDR3aa: CAISEDTGDTEAFF

j_gene: TRBJ1-6
len: 15
v_gene: TRBV9
abundance: NA
d_gene: NA
CDR3nt: TGTGCCAGCAGCGTAGGGCCAGGGCTGGATTCACCCCTCCACTTT
CDR3aa: CASSVGPGLDSPLHF